These T cell receptor beta chains were read from a single sample in a study of cytomegalovirus exposure and HLA in healthy donors. Generated by immunoSEQ multiplex PCR, the TCRdb table keeps only in-frame clones and is missing some. This sample has about 140,000 clones; 70% to 85% occur once, and the top ten carry 1.9%. The sequenced sample consisted of PBMCs. These TCRs come from a woman aged 40 to 50 in good health and CMV-seronegative. CDR3s include the opening cysteine and the closing phenylalanine or tryptophan. A D gene is named only where the DNA matches it firmly. Size values are once, few and many counts, or a class for expanded clones, and some rows have none.

cdr3_nt: TGTGCCAGTAGTACGCAGGTGATATCCTATGGCTACACCTTC
cdr3_aa: CASSTQVISYGYTF
d_call: .
v_call: TRBV19
j_call: TRBJ1-2
clone_size: .

cdr3_nt: TGTGCCAGCAGTTTCCTAGCGGTAGAGACCCAGTACTTC
cdr3_aa: CASSFLAVETQYF
d_call: TRBD2
v_call: TRBV6-6
j_call: TRBJ2-5
clone_size: .

cdr3_nt: TGTGCCACCAGCAGAGATACCGGGACATTATCCTACGAGCAGTACTTC
cdr3_aa: CATSRDTGTLSYEQYF
d_call: .
v_call: TRBV15
j_call: TRBJ2-7
clone_size: .

cdr3_nt: TGCGCCAGCAGCACAACGGGACAGGGGTTATATGAGCAGTTCTTC
cdr3_aa: CASSTTGQGLYEQFF
d_call: TRBD1
v_call: TRBV4-3
j_call: TRBJ2-1
clone_size: .

cdr3_nt: TGTGCCAGCAGCTTAGGGTGGCGAGCGGGAGTACTGAGGGCAAGCGAGCAGTACTTC
cdr3_aa: CASSLGWRAGVLRASEQYF
d_call: TRBD2
v_call: TRBV13
j_call: TRBJ2-7
clone_size: .

cdr3_nt: TGTGCCAGTAGTAGAACAGCCAATCAGCCCCAGCATTTT
cdr3_aa: CASSRTANQPQHF
d_call: .
v_call: TRBV19
j_call: TRBJ1-5
clone_size: .

cdr3_nt: TGTGCCAGCAGTTGGGGCGGGGAAGGGGCGAACACTGAAGCTTTCTTT
cdr3_aa: CASSWGGEGANTEAFF
d_call: .
v_call: TRBV7-6
j_call: TRBJ1-1
clone_size: .

cdr3_nt: TGTGCCAGCAGCCGAGAGATGACTGGAGCGGCGCAAGAGACCCAGTACTTC
cdr3_aa: CASSREMTGAAQETQYF
d_call: .
v_call: TRBV13
j_call: TRBJ2-5
clone_size: .

cdr3_nt: TGTGCCAGCAGTTCTATGGTACTAGCGGGAGGGTACTACGAGCAGTACTTC
cdr3_aa: CASSSMVLAGGYYEQYF
d_call: TRBD2
v_call: TRBV28
j_call: TRBJ2-7
clone_size: .

cdr3_nt: TGTGCCAGCCTCCCGGGTAGCACAGATACGCAGTATTTT
cdr3_aa: CASLPGSTDTQYF
d_call: .
v_call: TRBV19
j_call: TRBJ2-3
clone_size: .

cdr3_nt: TGTGCCAGCAGTTCGACAGGGGGTAAAAACACCATATATTTT
cdr3_aa: CASSSTGGKNTIYF
d_call: TRBD1
v_call: TRBV6-5
j_call: TRBJ1-3
clone_size: .

cdr3_nt: TGTGCCAGCAGCCCTGAGGGACAGGGGTTTGCAGGCTACACCTTC
cdr3_aa: CASSPEGQGFAGYTF
d_call: TRBD1
v_call: TRBV5-4
j_call: TRBJ1-2
clone_size: .

cdr3_nt: TGTGCCAGCAGCTCTACTAGCGGAGAGCAGTTCTTC
cdr3_aa: CASSSTSGEQFF
d_call: .
v_call: TRBV21-1
j_call: TRBJ2-1
clone_size: .

cdr3_nt: TGTGCCAGCAGCTTCGGGGGAAGGTCCAACAATGAGCAGTTCTTC
cdr3_aa: CASSFGGRSNNEQFF
d_call: .
v_call: TRBV11-3
j_call: TRBJ2-1
clone_size: .

cdr3_nt: TGTGCCAGCAGCGCAAGGACAGCGAACACTGAAGCTTTCTTT
cdr3_aa: CASSARTANTEAFF
d_call: .
v_call: TRBV9
j_call: TRBJ1-1
clone_size: once

cdr3_nt: TGCGCCAGCAGCCAGGACCGACAGGGGATCTACGAGCAGTACTTC
cdr3_aa: CASSQDRQGIYEQYF
d_call: TRBD1
v_call: TRBV4-3
j_call: TRBJ2-7
clone_size: .

cdr3_nt: TGTGCCAGTAGTCCTCTTAGGAGCGGGAGAGTTTACGAGCAGTACTTC
cdr3_aa: CASSPLRSGRVYEQYF
d_call: TRBD2
v_call: TRBV19
j_call: TRBJ2-7
clone_size: .

cdr3_nt: TGCGCCAGCAGCCAAGATCCCCCCGTCGCAGGGGGTTACGGAAACACCATATATTTT
cdr3_aa: CASSQDPPVAGGYGNTIYF
d_call: TRBD1
v_call: TRBV4-3
j_call: TRBJ1-3
clone_size: .

cdr3_nt: TGTGCCAGCAGCCCTGGACAGGGGTCAAATGAAAAACTGTTTTTT
cdr3_aa: CASSPGQGSNEKLFF
d_call: TRBD1
v_call: TRBV5-5
j_call: TRBJ1-4
clone_size: .

cdr3_nt: TGTGCCAGCAGCCTTTCACTAGCGGGCTCCTACAATGAGCAGTTCTTC
cdr3_aa: CASSLSLAGSYNEQFF
d_call: TRBD2
v_call: TRBV7-9
j_call: TRBJ2-1
clone_size: .

cdr3_nt: TGTGCCAGCAGGGGGACAATAGACAGGGACTCCTACGAGCAGTACTTC
cdr3_aa: CASRGTIDRDSYEQYF
d_call: TRBD1
v_call: TRBV28
j_call: TRBJ2-7
clone_size: once

cdr3_nt: TGTGCCAGCAGCTTGTATGGCAGCTCCTACAATGAGCAGTTCTTC
cdr3_aa: CASSLYGSSYNEQFF
d_call: .
v_call: TRBV5-6
j_call: TRBJ2-1
clone_size: .

cdr3_nt: TGTGCCAGCAGCTTCTCAGGGTTCTCTGGAAACACCATATATTTT
cdr3_aa: CASSFSGFSGNTIYF
d_call: .
v_call: TRBV5-6
j_call: TRBJ1-3
clone_size: .

cdr3_nt: TGCGCCAGCAGCTTCGGGACTACCTACAATGAGCAGTTCTTC
cdr3_aa: CASSFGTTYNEQFF
d_call: TRBD2
v_call: TRBV5-1
j_call: TRBJ2-1
clone_size: once

cdr3_nt: TGCGCCAGCAGCTTGACTGCGGGAAGCTCCTACAATGAGCAGTTCTTC
cdr3_aa: CASSLTAGSSYNEQFF
d_call: .
v_call: TRBV5-1
j_call: TRBJ2-1
clone_size: .

cdr3_nt: TGCGCCAGCAGCCAAGGTCTTCGCTACGAGCAGTACTTC
cdr3_aa: CASSQGLRYEQYF
d_call: .
v_call: TRBV4-3
j_call: TRBJ2-7
clone_size: .

cdr3_nt: TGCGCCAGCAGCCACGCTGACAGTTCCTACGAGCAGTACTTC
cdr3_aa: CASSHADSSYEQYF
d_call: .
v_call: TRBV4-3
j_call: TRBJ2-7
clone_size: .

cdr3_nt: TGTGCCAGCAGCCGCGCAGGGCACCCAACTAATAAAAAACTGTTTTTT
cdr3_aa: CASSRAGHPTNKKLFF
d_call: .
v_call: TRBV14
j_call: TRBJ1-4
clone_size: .

cdr3_nt: TGTGCCAGCAGCTTCAGACAGGGGGCCTCTGGAAACACCATATATTTT
cdr3_aa: CASSFRQGASGNTIYF
d_call: TRBD1
v_call: TRBV5-6
j_call: TRBJ1-3
clone_size: .

cdr3_nt: TGTGCCAGTAGTATAGGGGGCCGCCGTGAAGCTTTCTTT
cdr3_aa: CASSIGGRREAFF
d_call: .
v_call: TRBV19
j_call: TRBJ1-1
clone_size: .

cdr3_nt: TGTGCCAGCAGTGACTCGTCATGGGGCGTTGCGGGAGGGAGGAACAATGAGCAGTTCTTC
cdr3_aa: CASSDSSWGVAGGRNNEQFF
d_call: TRBD2
v_call: TRBV6-4
j_call: TRBJ2-1
clone_size: .

cdr3_nt: TGTGCCAGCAGCTCGACAGGGGAGACCCAGTACTTC
cdr3_aa: CASSSTGETQYF
d_call: TRBD1
v_call: TRBV28
j_call: TRBJ2-5
clone_size: .

cdr3_nt: TGTGCCATCAGTGAGGGAGGGTTTAGCAATCAGCCCCAGCATTTT
cdr3_aa: CAISEGGFSNQPQHF
d_call: .
v_call: TRBV10-3
j_call: TRBJ1-5
clone_size: .

cdr3_nt: TGTGCCAGCAGTTGGGGGACAGGGAACTATGGCTACACCTTC
cdr3_aa: CASSWGTGNYGYTF
d_call: TRBD1
v_call: TRBV7-9
j_call: TRBJ1-2
clone_size: once

cdr3_nt: TGTGCCAGCAGCTCCTCAGGGGACTATGGCTACACCTTC
cdr3_aa: CASSSSGDYGYTF
d_call: .
v_call: TRBV7-2
j_call: TRBJ1-2
clone_size: .

cdr3_nt: TGTGCCAGCAGTTGGAGCGGGGCGGATGGCTACACCTTC
cdr3_aa: CASSWSGADGYTF
d_call: .
v_call: TRBV6-5
j_call: TRBJ1-2
clone_size: .

cdr3_nt: TGCAGCGTCTATACCGGGACAGGGGGCGAGCAGTACTTC
cdr3_aa: CSVYTGTGGEQYF
d_call: TRBD1
v_call: TRBV29-1
j_call: TRBJ2-7
clone_size: .

cdr3_nt: TGTGCCAGCAGCGTGGAACGGGACACCTATGTCTACACCTTC
cdr3_aa: CASSVERDTYVYTF
d_call: .
v_call: TRBV5-5
j_call: TRBJ1-2
clone_size: .

cdr3_nt: TGTGCCAGCAGCTCCCCCGGGACTAGCGGGAGAACCTACAATGAGCAGTTCTTC
cdr3_aa: CASSSPGTSGRTYNEQFF
d_call: TRBD2
v_call: TRBV7-2
j_call: TRBJ2-1
clone_size: few

cdr3_nt: TGTGCCAGCAGCTTAGGGGGGGTTGGAGAGACCCAGTACTTC
cdr3_aa: CASSLGGVGETQYF
d_call: .
v_call: TRBV7-6
j_call: TRBJ2-5
clone_size: .

cdr3_nt: TGTGCCAGTAGTATCGGTAGCCAGCCCCAGCATTTT
cdr3_aa: CASSIGSQPQHF
d_call: .
v_call: TRBV19
j_call: TRBJ1-5
clone_size: .

cdr3_nt: TGTGCCAGCAGCCTGGACAGGGTATACTCACCCCTCCACTTT
cdr3_aa: CASSLDRVYSPLHF
d_call: TRBD1
v_call: TRBV2
j_call: TRBJ1-6
clone_size: .

cdr3_nt: TGCGCCAGCAGCCCCAGCCGGGTTGATGGCTACACCTTC
cdr3_aa: CASSPSRVDGYTF
d_call: .
v_call: TRBV4-3
j_call: TRBJ1-2
clone_size: .

cdr3_nt: TGTGCCAGCAACCAGGACAGGGGGTGGGAGACCCAGTACTTC
cdr3_aa: CASNQDRGWETQYF
d_call: TRBD1
v_call: TRBV6-1
j_call: TRBJ2-5
clone_size: .

cdr3_nt: TGTTCCAGCAGCTTTTCCCCAGTCCGTCGAGACACCTACGAGCAGTACTTC
cdr3_aa: CSSSFSPVRRDTYEQYF
d_call: .
v_call: TRBV7-9
j_call: TRBJ2-7
clone_size: once

cdr3_nt: TGTGCCAGCAGTTTTTTTGGGGGCATTCAAGATACGCAGTATTTT
cdr3_aa: CASSFFGGIQDTQYF
d_call: .
v_call: TRBV28
j_call: TRBJ2-3
clone_size: .

cdr3_nt: TGTGCCAGCAGTTTATCATGGAAAGGGGTCTACTCTAATCAGCCCCAGCATTTT
cdr3_aa: CASSLSWKGVYSNQPQHF
d_call: .
v_call: TRBV27
j_call: TRBJ1-5
clone_size: .

cdr3_nt: TGTGCCGCAGCGCGAGGCGGCCTTCTATATGGCTACACCTTC
cdr3_aa: CAAARGGLLYGYTF
d_call: .
v_call: TRBV10-3
j_call: TRBJ1-2
clone_size: few

cdr3_nt: TGTGCCAGCGGAGTAACGCCACGAGAGACCCAGTACTTC
cdr3_aa: CASGVTPRETQYF
d_call: .
v_call: TRBV7-2
j_call: TRBJ2-5
clone_size: .

cdr3_nt: TGTGCCACTAACAGGGGTCTGAACACTGAAGCTTTCTTT
cdr3_aa: CATNRGLNTEAFF
d_call: TRBD1
v_call: TRBV5-6
j_call: TRBJ1-1
clone_size: .

cdr3_nt: TGTGCCAGCAGCCGATTCTCAGGGCCCCCTGGAAACACCATATATTTT
cdr3_aa: CASSRFSGPPGNTIYF
d_call: .
v_call: TRBV14
j_call: TRBJ1-3
clone_size: .

cdr3_nt: TGTGCCAGCAGATTACCGGGACAGGGATTCACTGAAGCTTTCTTT
cdr3_aa: CASRLPGQGFTEAFF
d_call: TRBD1
v_call: TRBV6-5
j_call: TRBJ1-1
clone_size: .

cdr3_nt: TGTGCCAGCACGGGACAGGGGGAAGAGACCCAGTACTTC
cdr3_aa: CASTGQGEETQYF
d_call: TRBD1
v_call: TRBV28
j_call: TRBJ2-5
clone_size: .

cdr3_nt: TGTGCCAGCAGCACCCCGTCGACAGAGCAGTACTTC
cdr3_aa: CASSTPSTEQYF
d_call: .
v_call: TRBV28
j_call: TRBJ2-7
clone_size: .

cdr3_nt: TGTGCCAGCAGTTCAGCCGGGACAGGGAAGTTCGAGGATTCACCCCTCCACTTT
cdr3_aa: CASSSAGTGKFEDSPLHF
d_call: TRBD1
v_call: TRBV27
j_call: TRBJ1-6
clone_size: .

cdr3_nt: TGTGCCAGCAGCCTGGACAGGTTCTCTGGGGCCAACGTCCTGACTTTC
cdr3_aa: CASSLDRFSGANVLTF
d_call: TRBD1
v_call: TRBV5-4
j_call: TRBJ2-6
clone_size: .

cdr3_nt: TGTGCCAGTAGTATTAAAGCCAGGGGATACGGCTACGAGCAGTACTTC
cdr3_aa: CASSIKARGYGYEQYF
d_call: .
v_call: TRBV19
j_call: TRBJ2-7
clone_size: .

cdr3_nt: TGTGCCAGCAGCCCAGGGGACGAGGGATGGGGCTATGGCTACACCTTC
cdr3_aa: CASSPGDEGWGYGYTF
d_call: .
v_call: TRBV9
j_call: TRBJ1-2
clone_size: .

cdr3_nt: TGCGCCAGCAGCCAAGTTGGACTAGCGGTAACCAATGAGCAGTTCTTC
cdr3_aa: CASSQVGLAVTNEQFF
d_call: TRBD2
v_call: TRBV4-3
j_call: TRBJ2-1
clone_size: few

cdr3_nt: TGTGCCAGCAGAGCCGGGACAGGGAACACCGGGGAGCTGTTTTTT
cdr3_aa: CASRAGTGNTGELFF
d_call: TRBD1
v_call: TRBV28
j_call: TRBJ2-2
clone_size: .